Presented here are 16 T cell receptor beta chains from one specimen sequenced in a study of T-cell reconstitution after alpha-beta-depleted transplantation in children. Construction of the TCRbeta library involved unique molecular identifiers. TCRdb reprocessed the PCR reads via MiXCR and lists one record per CDR3 protein. This sample has about 830,000 distinct CDR3 sequences, with roughly 15% found just once. The starting material was PBMCs, mostly from graft donor cells, obtained 360 days after TCRalphabeta/CD19-depleted stem cell transplant. The receptor set was obtained from a male patient between 5 and 17 years old who had a stem cell transplant for acute lymphoblastic leukemia, so the T cells may come from the graft donor.

The chain uses TRBV10-3 and TRBJ2-3; unclear D gene. The CDR3 runs to 14 residues. CDR1 is ENHRY and CDR2 is SYGVKD in the germline V gene. V was pared by 3 bases and J by 4 bases, with 11 bases between. In DNA, the CDR3 is TGTGCCATCAGTGAAGGAGTGGGGTCAGATACGCAGTATTTT. Amino acid sequence: CAISEGVGSDTQYF.

The chain combines TRBV11-1 with TRBJ1-5; 7 positions match TRBD1. This CDR3 is built from 19 residues. In germline, CDR1 is SGHAT, CDR2 FQDESV (reference sequence). The V gene end was trimmed by 1 base and the J gene end by 0 bases; junction bases not matched to a gene: 12. The CDR3 DNA is TGTGCCAGCAGCTTAGATAGGTGGGGGACAGATTATAGCAATCAGCCCCAGCATTTT. Translation gives CASSLDRWGTDYSNQPQHF.

V gene TRBV29-1 combines with J gene TRBJ1-5; D possibly corresponds to TRBD1 (5 bases). V lost 4 bases to trimming and J lost 4 bases, with 14 bases between them. The CDR3 is made up of 14 amino acids. Germline V CDR1 and CDR2: SQVTM, ANQGSEA. CDR3 residues: CSVGFAGTNQPQHF. Written as DNA, the CDR3 is TGCAGCGTTGGGTTCGCAGGGACTAATCAGCCCCAGCATTTT.

This chain links TRBV7-9 with TRBJ2-7, with a weak D call TRBD1 (6 bases). The germline CDR1 and CDR2 sequences are SEHNR and FQNEAQ (reference sequence). This CDR3 has 14 amino acids. Trimming removed 2 bases at V and 3 bases at J, with 11 bases between. The CDR3 bases are TGTGCCAGCAGCTTAACCGTCAGGGGCTACGAGCAGTACTTC. Translation: CASSLTVRGYEQYF.

In its sample, this clonotype was seen a few times. The chain joins TRBV2 to TRBJ2-7; unclear D gene. This CDR3 is built from 12 residues. Trimming removed 6 bases from V and 2 bases from J, with 8 bases in between. Germline V lookup: CDR1 SNHLY, CDR2 FYNNEI. In DNA form, the CDR3 reads TGTGCCAGCAGGTGGCTCCCCTACGAGCAGTACTTC. It codes for CASRWLPYEQYF.

This clonotype was detected ten times or more. The chain links TRBV12-3 or TRBV12-4 to TRBJ1-2; the match to TRBD1 covers 7 bases. CDR3 length equals 14 residues. J gave up 3 bases and V 6 bases, and 7 bases lay outside the gene matches. The CDR3 region is CASSLLTGHYGYTF. For the CDR3, the DNA is TGTGCCAGCAGCCTCTTGACAGGGCACTATGGCTACACCTTC.

The genes are TRBV29-1 and TRBJ2-7; 8 bases align to TRBD1. CDR3 length equals 13 residues. The trim removed 7 bases at V and 4 bases at J, leaving 9 bases unmatched. The germline CDR1 and CDR2 sequences are SQVTM and ANQGSEA. CDR3 sequence reads: CSAAPGGFYEQYF. Here the CDR3 DNA reads TGCAGCGCTGCTCCAGGGGGCTTTTACGAGCAGTACTTC.

The rearrangement links TRBV20-1 to TRBJ1-1, with TRBD1 matching 7 bases. Germline V lookup: CDR1 DFQATT, CDR2 SNEGSKA (reference sequence). There are 15 residues in the CDR3. The ends lost 6 bases at V and 4 bases at J; junction bases unmatched: 14. The CDR3: CSAFSGGSWSTEAFF. For the CDR3, the DNA is TGCAGTGCATTCTCAGGGGGGTCGTGGAGCACTGAAGCTTTCTTT.

The V gene is TRBV30, the J gene TRBJ2-7; TRBD1 is a possible D gene (5 bases). The CDR3 has 13 amino acids. V was cut by 5 bases and J by 4 bases, with 15 bases left in between. Germline lookup yields CDR1 GTSNPN and CDR2 SVGIG (reference sequence). CDR3 nucleotide sequence: TGTGCCTGGGTCTCGCCAGGGCGGTACGAGCAGTACTTC. Amino acids: CAWVSPGRYEQYF.

The V and J genes are TRBV20-1 and TRBJ2-7; 13 nucleotides line up with TRBD2. The CDR3 extends over 14 amino acids. Unmatched junction bases numbered 4, after V lost 2 bases and J lost 6 bases. Germline assignment: CDR1 DFQATT and CDR2 SNEGSKA (reference sequence). This CDR3 reads CSARSRLAGGEQYF. In DNA, the CDR3 is TGCAGTGCTAGATCACGACTAGCGGGAGGCGAGCAGTACTTC.

V is TRBV5-1 and J is TRBJ2-5, with D perhaps being TRBD1 or TRBD2 (5 bases each). The CDR3 sequence is 19 residues long. From germline, CDR1 is SGHRS and CDR2 YFSETQ. Trimming took off 4 bases at V and 3 bases at J, with 28 bases between the two ends. The CDR3 nucleotides read TGCGCCAGCAGCGCCCCCCGGGTTTTGGGGGTGGTTTTGGAAGAGACCCAGTACTTC. Encoded protein: CASSAPRVLGVVLEETQYF.

The chain links TRBV18 to TRBJ2-1; D gene ambiguous. The CDR3 loop spans 17 amino acids. V was trimmed by 6 bases and J by 0 bases, leaving 18 bases between them. Per germline, CDR1 KGHSH and CDR2 LQKENI. CDR3 DNA sequence: TGTGCCAGCTCCCGACGGACGCCTAAAAGCTCCTACAATGAGCAGTTCTTC. Protein sequence: CASSRRTPKSSYNEQFF.

The J gene is TRBJ2-3, the V gene TRBV6-5; 8 bases match TRBD2. Trimming cost V 6 bases and J 7 bases; bases outside gene matches: 12. The germline V gene encodes CDR1 MNHEY and CDR2 SVGAGI. CDR3 length equals 15 residues. CDR3 sequence (DNA): TGTGCCAGCAGATTTAGCGGGACACTGAGGCATACGCAGTATTTT. It translates to CASRFSGTLRHTQYF.

The V and J genes are TRBV20-1 and TRBJ1-2; D uncertain. CDR3 length equals 14 residues. Trimming removed 6 bases at V and 4 bases at J, with 18 bases between. Germline values: CDR1 DFQATT, CDR2 SNEGSKA (reference sequence). CDR3 in DNA: TGCAGTGCAACGCGAAGGACGGACCCCTATGGCTACACCTTC. It specifies CSATRRTDPYGYTF.

There are a few counts of this clonotype. The chain has TRBV19 and TRBJ2-1; TRBD2 agrees at 7 bases. V lost 5 bases to trimming and J lost 0 bases; unmatched junction nucleotides: 7. The CDR3 has 16 residues. The germline CDR1 and CDR2 sequences are LNHDA and SQIVND (reference sequence). CDR3 nucleotides: TGTGCCAGTAGTCTAAACTTAGCGGGCTCCTACAATGAGCAGTTCTTC. Its protein product is CASSLNLAGSYNEQFF.

This clonotype came up a few times. The J gene is TRBJ2-1, the V gene TRBV5-1; 9 bases are shared with TRBD2. In germline, CDR1 is SGHRS, CDR2 YFSETQ. This CDR3 contains 16 residues. The ends lost 4 bases at V and 6 bases at J; junction bases unmatched: 11. The CDR3 nucleotides are TGCGCCAGCAGCACCGTGGCGGGAGGGTTTCTCAATGAGCAGTTCTTC. Translating gives CASSTVAGGFLNEQFF. Full variable domain (missing parts from reference TRBV5-1 and TRBJ2-1): KAGVTQTPRYLIKTRGQQVTLSCSPISGHRSVSWYQQTPGQGLQFLFEYFSETQRNKGNFPGRFSGRQFSNSRSEMNVSTLELGDSALYLCASSTVAGGFLNEQFFGPGTRLTVL.